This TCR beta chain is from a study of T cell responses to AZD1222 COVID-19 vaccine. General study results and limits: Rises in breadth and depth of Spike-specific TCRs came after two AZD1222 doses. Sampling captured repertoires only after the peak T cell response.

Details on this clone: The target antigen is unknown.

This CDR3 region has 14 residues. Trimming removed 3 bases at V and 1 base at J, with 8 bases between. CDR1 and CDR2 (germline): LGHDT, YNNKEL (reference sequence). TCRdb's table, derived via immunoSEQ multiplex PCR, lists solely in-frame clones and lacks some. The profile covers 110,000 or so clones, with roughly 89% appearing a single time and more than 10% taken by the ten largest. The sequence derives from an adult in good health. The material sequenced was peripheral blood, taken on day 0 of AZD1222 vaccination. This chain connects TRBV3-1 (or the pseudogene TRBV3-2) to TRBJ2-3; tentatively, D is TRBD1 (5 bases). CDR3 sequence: CASSQDIGTDTQYF. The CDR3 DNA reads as TGTGCCAGCAGCCAGGACATTGGCACAGATACGCAGTATTTT.